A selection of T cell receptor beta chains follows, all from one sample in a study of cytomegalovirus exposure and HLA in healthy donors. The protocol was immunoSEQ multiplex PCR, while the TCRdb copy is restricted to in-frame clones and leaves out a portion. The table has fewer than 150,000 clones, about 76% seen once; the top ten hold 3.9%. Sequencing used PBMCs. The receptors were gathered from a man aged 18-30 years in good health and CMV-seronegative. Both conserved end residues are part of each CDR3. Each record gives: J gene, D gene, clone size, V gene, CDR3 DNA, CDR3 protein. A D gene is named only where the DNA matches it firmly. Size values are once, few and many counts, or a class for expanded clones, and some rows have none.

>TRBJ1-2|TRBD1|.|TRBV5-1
TGCGCCAGCAGCCCTGACAGGGACTATGGCTACACCTTC
CASSPDRDYGYTF
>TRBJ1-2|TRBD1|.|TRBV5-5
TGTGCCAGCAGTTGGGACAGTGGGATTATTGCGGGTGGCTACACCTTC
CASSWDSGIIAGGYTF
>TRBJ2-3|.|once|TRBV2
TGTGCCAGCAGCCAAAGTCCTTCAGCGGCTGGAGGATCTACGCAGTATTTT
CASSQSPSAAGGSTQYF
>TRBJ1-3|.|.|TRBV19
TGTGCCAGTACCCCAGGGCCTTCTGGAAACACCATATATTTT
CASTPGPSGNTIYF
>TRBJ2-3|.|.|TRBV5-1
TGCGCCAGCAGCTTCGGGGACACGGATATCGATACGCAGTATTTT
CASSFGDTDIDTQYF
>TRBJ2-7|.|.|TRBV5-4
TGTGCCAGCAGCCCGGGGACATACTCCTCCTACGAGCAGTACTTC
CASSPGTYSSYEQYF
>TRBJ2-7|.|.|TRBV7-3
TGTGCCAGCAGCTTCGGTAGCGGAGAATCCTACGAGCAGTACTTC
CASSFGSGESYEQYF
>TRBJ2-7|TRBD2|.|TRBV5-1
TGCGCCAGCAGCTCATTTTGGACTAGCGGGAGCGAGCAGTACTTC
CASSSFWTSGSEQYF
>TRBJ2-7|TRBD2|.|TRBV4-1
TGCGCCAGCAGCCGAGGGACTAGCGGGCGCACTACCTACGAGCAGTACTTC
CASSRGTSGRTTYEQYF
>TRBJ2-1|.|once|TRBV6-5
TGTGCCATCAGGAGCTCCTACAATGAGCAGTTCTTC
CAIRSSYNEQFF
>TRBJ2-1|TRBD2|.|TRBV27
TGTGCCAGCAGTTTTCAAGGCGGGAGGGTCTACAATGAGCAGTTCTTC
CASSFQGGRVYNEQFF
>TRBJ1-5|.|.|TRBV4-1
TGCGCCAGCAGCCAAGGATACCCGGGGATTCAGCCCCAGCATTTT
CASSQGYPGIQPQHF
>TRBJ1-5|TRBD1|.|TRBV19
TGTGCCAGTAGTATCGACAGGGATAGCAATCAGCCCCAGCATTTT
CASSIDRDSNQPQHF
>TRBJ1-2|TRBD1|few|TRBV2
TGTGCCAGCAGCCAGGGGGCTCGTGGCTACACCTTC
CASSQGARGYTF
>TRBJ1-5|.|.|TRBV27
TGTGCCAGCAGTTTGTCAGTCAATCAGCCCCAGCATTTT
CASSLSVNQPQHF
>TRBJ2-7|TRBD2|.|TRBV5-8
TGTGCCAGCAGCCGCCCTAGCGGGGCGAGGGACGAGCAGTACTTC
CASSRPSGARDEQYF
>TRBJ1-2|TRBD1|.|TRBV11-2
TGTGCCAGCAGCTCCGAGATCCTAGGACAGGGCTATGGCTACACCTTC
CASSSEILGQGYGYTF
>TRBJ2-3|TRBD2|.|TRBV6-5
TGTGCCAGCAGCCGTAGCGGGGTTAGCACAGATACGCAGTATTTT
CASSRSGVSTDTQYF
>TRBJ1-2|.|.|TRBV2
TGTGCCAGCAGTGAAAGGGGCAGGATAAGCGGCTACACCTTC
CASSERGRISGYTF
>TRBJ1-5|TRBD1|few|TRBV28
TGTGCCAGCAGTCCGGGACAGGGTAATCAGCCCCAGCATTTT
CASSPGQGNQPQHF
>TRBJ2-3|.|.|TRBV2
TGTGCCACCCGGGGTCCAGGGGTGGGCACAGATACGCAGTATTTT
CATRGPGVGTDTQYF
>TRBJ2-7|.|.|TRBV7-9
TGTGCCAGCAGCTTCGGAACAGGGAACAACGAGCAGTACTTC
CASSFGTGNNEQYF
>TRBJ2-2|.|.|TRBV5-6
TGTGCCAGCAGCTTGGTTGGACGGGAGAACACCGGGGAGCTGTTTTTT
CASSLVGRENTGELFF
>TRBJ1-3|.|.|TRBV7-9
TGTGCCAGCAGCTTAGTCAGGGGCTGGAACACCATATATTTT
CASSLVRGWNTIYF
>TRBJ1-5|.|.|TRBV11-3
TGTGCCAGCAGCTCCATGGAGGGGAGCAATCAGCCCCAGCATTTT
CASSSMEGSNQPQHF
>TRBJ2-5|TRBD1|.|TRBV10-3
TGTGCCATCAGCGGGGACAGGGGGACGCCAGAGACCCAGTACTTC
CAISGDRGTPETQYF
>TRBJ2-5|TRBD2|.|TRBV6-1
TGTGCCAGCAGTCAGGTGGCTAGCGGAGAGACCCAGTACTTC
CASSQVASGETQYF
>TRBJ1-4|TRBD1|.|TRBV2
TGTGCCAGCAGGACGGGACAGGGGGCATGGGTTAATGAAAAACTGTTTTTT
CASRTGQGAWVNEKLFF
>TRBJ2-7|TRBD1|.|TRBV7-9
TGTGCCAGCAGCTTGTTCAGGGGACAGGGGGCTTCCCACGAGCAGTACTTC
CASSLFRGQGASHEQYF
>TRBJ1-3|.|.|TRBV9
TGTGCCAGCAGCGTAGGAGGGTTCGAGGCCATTGGAAACACCATATATTTT
CASSVGGFEAIGNTIYF
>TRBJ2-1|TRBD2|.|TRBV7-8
TGTGCCAGCAGCTTAGGTCGGACTAGCGGCCTAAGGGCTTTAAATGAGCAGTTCTTC
CASSLGRTSGLRALNEQFF
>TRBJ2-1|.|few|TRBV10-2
TGCGCCAGCAGTGAGTCGACTAGACCCCTCTACAGTGAGCAGTTCTTC
CASSESTRPLYSEQFF
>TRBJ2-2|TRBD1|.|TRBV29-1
TGCAGCGTTCGACAGGGGACGAACACCGGGGAGCTGTTTTTT
CSVRQGTNTGELFF
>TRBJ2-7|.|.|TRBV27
TGTGCCAGCAGTTTTCAGCGGGCCTACGAGCAGTACTTC
CASSFQRAYEQYF
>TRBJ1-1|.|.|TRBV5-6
TGTGCCAGCGTGGGCCTAGGGGGAAACACTGAAGCTTTCTTT
CASVGLGGNTEAFF
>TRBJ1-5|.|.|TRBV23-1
TGCGCCAGCAGTCAACCGTGTGGGACAAAGGGTGGAAACAATCAGCGCCAGCATTTT
CASSQPCGTKGGNNQRQHF
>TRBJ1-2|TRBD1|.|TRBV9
TGTGCCAGCAGCACAGGGACAGCCGAAACATATGGCTACACCTTC
CASSTGTAETYGYTF
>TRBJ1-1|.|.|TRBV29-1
TGCAGTCTCGGTCTAGGCACTGAAGCTTTCTTT
CSLGLGTEAFF
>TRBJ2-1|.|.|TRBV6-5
TGTGCCAGCAGCCCCAGGGCGGGGGCCAACAATGAGCAGTTCTTC
CASSPRAGANNEQFF
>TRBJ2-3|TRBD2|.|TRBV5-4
TGTGCCAGCAGCTTGACTAGCGGGGGGGCCGGTGCCACAGATACGCAGTATTTT
CASSLTSGGAGATDTQYF
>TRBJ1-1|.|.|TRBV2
TGTGCCAGCAGTGTCGACATAATGAACACTGAAGCTTTCTTT
CASSVDIMNTEAFF
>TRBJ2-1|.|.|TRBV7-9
TGTGCCAGCAGCGACGGGTGGGCCGGGGGGTTCTTC
CASSDGWAGGFF
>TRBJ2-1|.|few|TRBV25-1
TGTGCCAGCAGTGAGGACTGGAACAATGAGCAGTTCTTC
CASSEDWNNEQFF
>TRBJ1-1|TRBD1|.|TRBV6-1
TGTGCCAGCAGTGAGCAGGGGGCCGTTATTGAAGCTTTCTTT
CASSEQGAVIEAFF
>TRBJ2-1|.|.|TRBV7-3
TGTGCCAGCAGCCCTTCGGTGGTATCCTACAATGAGCAGTTCTTC
CASSPSVVSYNEQFF
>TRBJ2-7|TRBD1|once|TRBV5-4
TGTGCCAGCAGCTCCGTGGACAGGTACTACGAGCAGTACTTC
CASSSVDRYYEQYF
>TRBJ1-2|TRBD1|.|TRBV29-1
TGCAGCGTCGCGCCACTGACAGGGGCCTATGGCTACACCTTC
CSVAPLTGAYGYTF